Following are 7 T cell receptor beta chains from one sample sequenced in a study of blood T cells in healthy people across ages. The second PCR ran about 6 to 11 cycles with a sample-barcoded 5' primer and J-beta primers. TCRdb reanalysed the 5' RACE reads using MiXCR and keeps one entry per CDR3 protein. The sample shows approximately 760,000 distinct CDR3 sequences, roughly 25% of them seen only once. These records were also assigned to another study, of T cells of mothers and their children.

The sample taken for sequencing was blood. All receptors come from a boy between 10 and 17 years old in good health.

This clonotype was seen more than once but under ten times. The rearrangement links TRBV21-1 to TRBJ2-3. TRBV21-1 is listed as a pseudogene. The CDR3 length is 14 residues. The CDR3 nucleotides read TGTGCCAGCAGCCGGACGGAAGAAACAGATACGCAGTATTTT. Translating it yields CASSRTEETDTQYF.

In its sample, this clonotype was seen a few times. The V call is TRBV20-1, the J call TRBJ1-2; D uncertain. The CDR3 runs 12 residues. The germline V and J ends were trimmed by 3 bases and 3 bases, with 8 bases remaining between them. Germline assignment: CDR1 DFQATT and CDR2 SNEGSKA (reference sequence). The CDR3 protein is CSARWRDYGYTF. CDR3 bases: TGCAGTGCTAGGTGGCGGGACTATGGCTACACCTTC.

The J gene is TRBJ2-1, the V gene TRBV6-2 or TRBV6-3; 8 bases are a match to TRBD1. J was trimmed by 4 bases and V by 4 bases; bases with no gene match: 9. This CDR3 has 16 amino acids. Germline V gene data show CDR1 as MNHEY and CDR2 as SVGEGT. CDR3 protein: CASSFPQGEVYNEQFF. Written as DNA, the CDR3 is TGTGCCAGCAGTTTTCCACAGGGGGAGGTTTACAATGAGCAGTTCTTC.

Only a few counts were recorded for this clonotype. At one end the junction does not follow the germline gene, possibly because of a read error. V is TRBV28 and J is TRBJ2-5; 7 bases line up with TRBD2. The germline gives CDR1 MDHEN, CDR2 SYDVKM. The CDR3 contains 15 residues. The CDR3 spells CACSLPAGAQETQYF. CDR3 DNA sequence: TGTGCCTGCAGTTTACCGGCGGGAGCCCAAGAGACCCAGTACTTC.

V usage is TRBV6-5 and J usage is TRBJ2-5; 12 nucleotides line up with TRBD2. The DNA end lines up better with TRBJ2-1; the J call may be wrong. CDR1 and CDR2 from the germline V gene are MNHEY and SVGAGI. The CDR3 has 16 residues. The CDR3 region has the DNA TGTGCCAGCAGTCACCCTCTAGCGGGAGGGGGTGCTGAGCAGTTCTTC. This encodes CASSHPLAGGGAEQFF.

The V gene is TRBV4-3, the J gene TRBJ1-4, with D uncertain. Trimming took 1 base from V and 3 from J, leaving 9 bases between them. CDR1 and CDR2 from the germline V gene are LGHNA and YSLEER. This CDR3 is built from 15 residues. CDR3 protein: CASSQGQVPNEKLFF. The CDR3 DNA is TGCGCCAGCAGCCAAGGACAAGTGCCTAATGAAAAACTGTTTTTT.

Here the CDR3 reads CASSYTQNGQFF. In DNA form, the CDR3 reads TGTGCCAGCAGTTACACCCAAAACGGGCAGTTCTTC. This sequence joins TRBV6-2 or TRBV6-3 and TRBJ2-5; D is unresolved. TRBJ2-1 matches the DNA end more closely, so the J call is doubtful. Germline loops: CDR1 MNHEY, CDR2 SVGEGT. The CDR3 length is 12 residues.